The present T cell receptor beta chain was sequenced within a study of T cells in Graves' hyperthyroidism and ophthalmopathy. Findings and caveats of the study: Progression to ophthalmopathy was predicted a median of roughly 6.5 months early. Ophthalmopathy stood apart from stable hyperthyroidism in a 13 V-J model. The majority of expanded thyroid clonotypes above 0.001 also appeared in blood.

The CDR3 is 15 amino acids. Germline CDR1 and CDR2: SEHNR and FQNEAQ (reference sequence). The ends lost 5 bases at V and 0 bases at J; junction bases unmatched: 3. Turning to this clonotype: Its antigen is as yet unknown.

Amplification yielded TCR beta CDR3 regions, with RNA transcripts as the source. TCR CDR3 underwent first-round RT-PCR with the HTBI primer set. TCRdb re-analysed the multiplex PCR reads in MiXCR, keeping a single row per CDR3 protein. The sample has 480,000 or so distinct CDR3 sequences, 40% to 50% seen once. Exclusion followed for patients with uncontrolled infection, other autoimmune disease, pregnancy or lactation. The TCR comes from an adult woman with Graves' disease, either hyperthyroidism or ophthalmopathy (not recorded which). V is TRBV7-9 and J is TRBJ2-5; 10 bases are a match to TRBD1. Material for sequencing was peripheral blood or thyroid tissue (not recorded which). CDR3 coding DNA: TGTGCCAGCAGCAAGACAGGGGGCAACCAAGAGACCCAGTACTTC. This codes for CASSKTGGNQETQYF.